The table lists the clone carrying this T cell receptor beta chain with a few counts. Time point in this sample: persistent/refractory GD, antithyroid drugs over 5 years with positive TRAb. There was RNA extracted from PBMCs, and the TCR library was made from it. Diagnosis followed American Thyroid Association guidelines for Graves' disease. This entry comes from a study of regulatory T cells in long-lasting Graves disease. Trimming shortened V by 0 bases and J by 6 bases, and 12 bases separated the two germline ends. Germline CDR1 is SGHAT and CDR2 is FQNNGV. The CDR3 totals 15 residues. Relying on iRepertoire HTBI primers and Arm-PCR of CDR3 regions, the team built TCR beta libraries. Using its own MiXCR run on the multiplex PCR reads, TCRdb lists one record per CDR3 protein. The sample yields 300,000 to 500,000 distinct CDR3 sequences, around 21% seen once.

The material sequenced was peripheral blood mononuclear cells (PBMCs), taken when the disease was refractory, from a patient treated with antithyroid drugs. The clonotype originates from a female donor with Graves disease. This chain connects TRBV11-2 to TRBJ2-1, with TRBD2 as a possible D gene (5 bases). The CDR3 spells CASSLEGSACNEQFF. The CDR3 nucleotides read TGTGCCAGCAGCTTAGAAGGTAGCGCTTGCAATGAGCAGTTCTTC.